The clone carrying this T cell receptor beta chain occurred many times. The sample comes from a study of T-cell reconstitution after alpha-beta-depleted transplantation in children. Molecular barcoding with unique molecular identifiers was used for the TCRbeta library. MiXCR was run by TCRdb on the PCR reads, yielding one entry per CDR3 protein. The top ten hold 3% to 3.5% of the sample, which has about 540,000 distinct CDR3 sequences, about a sixth seen once. CDR1 is SGHRS and CDR2 is YFSETQ in the germline V gene. Deletions cut 1 base from V and 0 bases from J, with 10 bases between. The CDR3 is 16 amino acids.

The chain uses TRBV5-1 and TRBJ1-4, with D tentatively TRBD1 (5 bases). The receptor's source is a human donor who donated a stem cell graft to a child with acute lymphoblastic leukemia. The source was PBMCs from the stem cell graft donor, collected from the stem cell graft. The CDR3 loop reads CASSLFGGATNEKLFF. CDR3 sequence (DNA): TGCGCCAGCAGCTTGTTTGGAGGGGCAACTAATGAAAAACTGTTTTTT.